The 6 T cell receptor beta chains below all came from one sample that was sequenced in a study of control samples from healthy donors and cancer patients. The table came from immunoSEQ multiplex PCR; TCRdb's copy has only in-frame clones and leaves some out. The table has about 75,000 clones, about 93% seen once. Sequencing was performed on blood. Receptors originate from a woman aged 35 to 49 in good health.

This chain uses TRBV27 with TRBJ1-4; maybe TRBD1 (6 bases). The V gene's germline CDR1 is MNHEY and CDR2 SMNVEV (reference sequence). CDR3 length: 16 residues. Trimming removed 4 bases from V and 5 bases from J, with 17 bases in between. The CDR3 region is CASSSPKGGRNEKLFF. CDR3 DNA sequence: TGTGCCAGCAGTTCGCCAAAAGGGGGGAGGAATGAAAAACTGTTTTTT.

CDR3 nucleotide sequence: TGCGCCAGCAGCCGACTAGCGGGGGGTCCCTACAATGAGCAGTTCTTC. It specifies CASSRLAGGPYNEQFF. The rearrangement joins TRBV10-1 to TRBJ2-1; 13 positions agree with TRBD2. The CDR3 runs to 16 residues. V gave up 6 bases and J gave up 2 bases; unmatched junction bases: 4. CDR1 and CDR2 from the germline V gene are WNHNN and SYGVQD (reference sequence).

The chain uses TRBV30 and TRBJ1-2; 11 nucleotides align to TRBD1. There are 14 residues in the CDR3. Germline V gene sequence: CDR1 GTSNPN, CDR2 SVGIG (reference sequence). J lost 8 bases, V lost 2 bases, and 7 bases had no gene match. The CDR3 region is CAWSRGQGVQGYTF. The CDR3 DNA reads TGTGCCTGGAGTCGGGGACAGGGGGTTCAAGGCTACACCTTC.

The gene calls are TRBV30 and TRBJ2-1, with D possibly TRBD2 on 5 matching bases. The germline V gene has CDR1 GTSNPN and CDR2 SVGIG (reference sequence). The CDR3 contains 13 residues. The V end lost 0 bases, the J end lost 6 bases, and 9 bases lay between the germline ends. CDR3 sequence (DNA): TGTGCCTGGAGTGTAGGACTTTTCAATGAGCAGTTCTTC. Amino acid sequence: CAWSVGLFNEQFF.

The rearrangement uses TRBV10-1 and TRBJ1-6, with D tentatively TRBD1 (6 bases). Germline assignment: CDR1 WNHNN and CDR2 SYGVQD (reference sequence). Trimming removed 3 bases from V and 6 bases from J, with 12 bases in between. The CDR3 runs 15 residues. Here the CDR3 DNA reads TGCGCCAGCAGTGACAGGACAGACGGTAATTCACCCCTCCACTTT. This codes for CASSDRTDGNSPLHF.

The chain employs TRBV3-1 (or the pseudogene TRBV3-2) and TRBJ1-5; tentatively, D is TRBD1 (5 bases). Germline assignment: CDR1 LGHDT and CDR2 YNNKEL (reference sequence). The V and J ends lost 1 base and 6 bases respectively, with 7 bases between them. This CDR3 contains 13 residues. CDR3 sequence: CASSQGRAQPQHF. The CDR3 DNA follows: TGTGCCAGCAGCCAAGGCAGGGCTCAGCCCCAGCATTTT.